This T cell receptor beta chain was sequenced for a study of neurological immune-mediated disorders. The study, taken as a whole, reports: Expansion of TCR clones was greatest in HTLV-1-associated myelopathy and smallest in multiple sclerosis, where it fell below that of healthy controls.

This sample's time point: longitudinal time-point 1 (baseline). Unsorted libraries were prepared from 2 million PBMCs that had been stored at -80 C. Synthesis of cDNA was carried out by template-switch 5'RACE. The reaction used 10-nucleotide random UMIs. Every sequencing run produced over 170 million TCR-beta sequences, and the sequences from any one run covered 15-18 subjects. TCRdb recomputed calls from the 5' RACE reads with MiXCR, one row per CDR3 protein. The table has 67,000 or so distinct CDR3 sequences, roughly 15% seen once. This clonotype was observed at least ten times. Its target is unknown. CDR1 and CDR2 (germline): DFQATT, SNEGSKA (reference sequence). This CDR3 is built from 14 residues. With V trimmed by 4 bases and J by 7 bases, 9 bases remained unmatched.

The sample comprised PBMCs. This sequence joins TRBV20-1 and TRBJ1-4, with 7 bases fitting TRBD1. The clonotype comes from a female donor with HTLV-1-associated myelopathy (HAM/TSP). The CDR3 nucleotides read TGCAGTGCTACCCCTCGGACAGGAAGTGAAAAACTGTTTTTT. Amino acids: CSATPRTGSEKLFF.